The source of this TCR beta chain is a study of T cells expressing NK-cell markers. Study-level information: HCMV seropositivity marked most of the eight sequenced donors; one was seronegative.

TCRdb reworked the 5' RACE reads into one entry per CDR3 protein, no DNA. Its table records a few hundred thousand distinct CDR3 sequences. Germline V gene data show CDR1 as KGHDR and CDR2 as SFDVKD. The CDR3 has 13 residues. Sequencing used blood T cells: a sorted CD56 or NKG2C T cell subset, CD4+ or CD8+ T cells, or bulk PBMC T cells (not recorded which). J is TRBJ2-2 and V is TRBV24-1; TCRdb returns TRBD1, unconfirmable since there is no DNA. The TCR was taken from a woman in her forties or fifties in good health. CDR3 sequence reads: CATGLPNTGELFF.